The entry below describes one T cell receptor (beta chain). The antigen it recognizes is unknown. No base-level quality is on record; no much larger clone is a single base apart. The sample originates from a study of blood T cell repertoires in COVID-19 (dated by TCRdb to the early 2020s). Broadly, across the study: Samples from collaborators originated in the United States, Italy and Spain and spanned both the acute and convalescent phases of COVID-19. The prospective study material was composed of cDNA or gDNA derived from T cells, B-cell-depleted T cells, or PBMCs. Subjects who had been exposed to COVID-19, were actively infected with it, or had recovered from it provided the deeply sampled blood TCRbeta repertoires that made up the dataset. The repertoires were made available in a free public database intended to serve as a resource for research on the immune response to SARS-CoV-2. Samples were obtained from the ongoing ImmuneRACE study (first 160 participants) and from some 1,300 subjects provided by 6 global collaborators. The sample metadata nearly always contained a de-identified subject ID, COVID-19 status, age in years and sex. HLA class I and class II types, where available, came from metadata supplied by the sample provider rather than from assay-based typing. General findings and caveats noted by the study authors: Clinical and demographic metadata were provided uncurated, with the amount varying by source and participant.

The immunoSEQ Assay, a bias-controlled multiplex PCR, was used to amplify TCRbeta CDR3 regions from genomic DNA. The authors' pipeline ran thus. Within the assay, amplification of reference gene primers was used to estimate how many nucleated cells each sample contained. To quantify the absolute abundance of each unique TCRbeta CDR3 rearrangement, sequence reads were collapsed and filtered. For each sample, productive Simpson clonality was calculated as the square root of Simpson's diversity index across productive rearrangements. TCRdb obtained this table from immuneACCESS and retained in-frame rearrangements with V and J assigned. These tables miss some clones; where compared with another copy, unresolved V genes account for less than half of the shortfall, and the remainder is unexplained. That table furnishes V, J and clone size, whereas the DNA furnished D and trimming. This sample holds some 74,000 clones; 75% to 85% were observed only once. The top ten hold 40% to 50% of the sample.

The collaborating institutions used their own protocols to collect whole blood in K2EDTA tubes. For TCRbeta analysis, collaborators shipped samples as frozen whole blood, isolated PBMCs, or DNA extracted from either of those sample types. V is pruned by 2 bases and J by 6 bases, leaving 6 bases of the junction without a gene match. Inclusive of the bounding cysteine and phenylalanine, the CDR3 is 15 residues long. Left in the record is the CDR3 DNA by itself, 45 bases read in frame from the first base. For CDR1 and CDR2, the germline V gene lists KGHSH and LQKENI. The chain joins TRBV18 to TRBJ1-5; 8 central nucleotides agree with TRBD1. The TCR comes from an elderly man with acute or convalescent COVID-19. Sequenced material: peripheral blood. The sequenced DNA: TGTGCCAGCTCACCAGGGCAGGGGGCGATTCAGCCCCAGCATTTT. Its translation is CASSPGQGAIQPQHF.